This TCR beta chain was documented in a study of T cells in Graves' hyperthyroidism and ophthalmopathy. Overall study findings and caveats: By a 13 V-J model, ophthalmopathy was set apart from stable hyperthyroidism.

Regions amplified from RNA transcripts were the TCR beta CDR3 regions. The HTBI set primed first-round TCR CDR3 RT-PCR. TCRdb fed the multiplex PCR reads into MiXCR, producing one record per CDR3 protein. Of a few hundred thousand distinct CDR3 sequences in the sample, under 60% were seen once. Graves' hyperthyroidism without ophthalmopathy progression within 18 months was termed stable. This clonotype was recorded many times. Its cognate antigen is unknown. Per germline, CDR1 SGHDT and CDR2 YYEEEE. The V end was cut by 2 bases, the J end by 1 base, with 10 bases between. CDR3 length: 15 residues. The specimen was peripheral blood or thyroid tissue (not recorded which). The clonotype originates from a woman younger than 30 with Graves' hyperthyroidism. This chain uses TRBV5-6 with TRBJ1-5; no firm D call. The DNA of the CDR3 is TGTGCCAGCAGCTTTGCAACAGAGAGCAATCAGCCCCAGCATTTT. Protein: CASSFATESNQPQHF.